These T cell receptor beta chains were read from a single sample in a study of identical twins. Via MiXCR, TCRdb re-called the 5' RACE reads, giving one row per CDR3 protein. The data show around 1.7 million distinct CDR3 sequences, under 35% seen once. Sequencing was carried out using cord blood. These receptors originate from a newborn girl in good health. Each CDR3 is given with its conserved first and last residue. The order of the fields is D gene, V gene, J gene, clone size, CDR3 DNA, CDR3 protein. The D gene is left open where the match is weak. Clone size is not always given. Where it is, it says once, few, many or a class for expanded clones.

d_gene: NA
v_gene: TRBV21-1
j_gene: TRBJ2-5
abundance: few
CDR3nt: TGTGCCAGCCAAAAAGGGGGACATCAAGAGACCCAGTACTTC
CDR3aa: CASQKGGHQETQYF

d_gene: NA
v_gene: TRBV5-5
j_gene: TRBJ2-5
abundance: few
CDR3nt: TGTGCCAGCAGCTTTGTCCAGTCGAGGCAAGAGACCCAGTACTTC
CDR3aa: CASSFVQSRQETQYF

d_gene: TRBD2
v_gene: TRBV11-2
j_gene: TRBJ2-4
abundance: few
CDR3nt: TGTGCCAGCAGCTATTTGACTAGCGTCAAAAACATTCAGTACTTC
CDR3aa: CASSYLTSVKNIQYF

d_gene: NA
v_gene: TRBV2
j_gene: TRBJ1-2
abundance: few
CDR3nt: TGTGCCAGCAGTGAAGAGACTCTAACCTATGGCTACACCTTC
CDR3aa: CASSEETLTYGYTF

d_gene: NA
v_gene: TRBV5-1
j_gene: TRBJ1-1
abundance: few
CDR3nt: TGCGCCAGCAGCTTGGTGTGGCAGGGAGAGACTGAAGCTTTCTTT
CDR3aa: CASSLVWQGETEAFF

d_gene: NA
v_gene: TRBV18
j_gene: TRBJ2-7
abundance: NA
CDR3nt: TGTGCCAGCTCACGCCCTGACAGGCCAAATTACGAGCAGTACTTC
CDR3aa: CASSRPDRPNYEQYF

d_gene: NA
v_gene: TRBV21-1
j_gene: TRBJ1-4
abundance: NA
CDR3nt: TGTGCCAGCAGCAAAGGGGGAGCGCGGGAAAAACTGTTTTTT
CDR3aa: CASSKGGAREKLFF

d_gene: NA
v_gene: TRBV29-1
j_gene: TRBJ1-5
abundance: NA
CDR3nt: TGCGGCGTTGAAGAGGCGGACAGCAATCGGCCCCAGCATTTT
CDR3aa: CGVEEADSNRPQHF

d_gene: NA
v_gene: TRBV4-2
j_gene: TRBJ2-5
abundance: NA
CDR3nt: TGTGCCAGCAGCCAAGATACGTCTTTGGGTGCTGAGCAGTACTTC
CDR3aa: CASSQDTSLGAEQYF

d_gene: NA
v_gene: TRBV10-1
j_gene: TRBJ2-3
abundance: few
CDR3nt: TGCGCCAGCAGTGAGTCGAGGGGGGCCGATACGCAGTATTTT
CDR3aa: CASSESRGADTQYF

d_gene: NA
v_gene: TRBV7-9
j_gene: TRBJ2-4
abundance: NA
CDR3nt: TGTGCCAGCAGCTTAGCTGTGCTCGGAATAGCCAAAAACATTCAGTACTTC
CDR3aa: CASSLAVLGIAKNIQYF

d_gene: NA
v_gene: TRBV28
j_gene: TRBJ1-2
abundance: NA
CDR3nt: TGTGCCAGCCAAACACCCTCTGGGACTCGACACCCCGGGCTAACTATTGGCTACACCTTC
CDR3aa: CASQTPSGTRHPGLTIGYTF

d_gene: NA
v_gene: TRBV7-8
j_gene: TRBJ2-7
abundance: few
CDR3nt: TGTGCCAGCAGCTTAGACCCGCAGGGGAGATTCTACGAGCAGTACTTC
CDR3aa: CASSLDPQGRFYEQYF

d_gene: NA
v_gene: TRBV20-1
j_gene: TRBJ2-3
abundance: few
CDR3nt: TGCAGTGCTAGAAAAGGGGCAGATACGCAGTATTTT
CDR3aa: CSARKGADTQYF

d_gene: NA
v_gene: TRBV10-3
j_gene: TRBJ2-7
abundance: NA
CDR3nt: TGTGCCATCAGTGCCGCCGGGGGAGACGAGCAGTACTTC
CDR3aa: CAISAAGGDEQYF

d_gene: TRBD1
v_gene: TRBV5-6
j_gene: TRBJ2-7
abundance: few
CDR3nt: TGTGCCAGCAGGGAAACGGGACAGACCTCCTACGAGCAGTACTTC
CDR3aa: CASRETGQTSYEQYF

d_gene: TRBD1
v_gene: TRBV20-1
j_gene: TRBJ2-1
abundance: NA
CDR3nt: TGCAGTGCTAGAGCTGACAGGGAATTTAGGTACAATGAGCAGTTCTTC
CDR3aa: CSARADREFRYNEQFF

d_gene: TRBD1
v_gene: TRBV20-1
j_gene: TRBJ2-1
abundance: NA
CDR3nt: TGCAGCGAGGGAAGACAGGGTTCGGGTGAGCAGTTCTTC
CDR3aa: CSEGRQGSGEQFF

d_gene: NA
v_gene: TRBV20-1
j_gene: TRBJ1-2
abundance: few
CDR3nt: TGCAGTGGATGGGACAAGAACTATGGCTACACCTTC
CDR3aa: CSGWDKNYGYTF

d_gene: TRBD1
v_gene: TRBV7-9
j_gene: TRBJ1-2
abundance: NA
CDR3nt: TGTGCCAGCAGCTTAGTCTATCTGGGACAGGGCGCCTATGGCTACACCTTC
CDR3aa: CASSLVYLGQGAYGYTF

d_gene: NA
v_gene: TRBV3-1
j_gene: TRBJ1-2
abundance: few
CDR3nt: TGTGCCAGCAGCCAAGGGTACTTGGGACGGATCTATGGCTACACCTTC
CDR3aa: CASSQGYLGRIYGYTF

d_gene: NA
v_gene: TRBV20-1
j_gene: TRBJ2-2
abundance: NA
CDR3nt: TGCAGTGCTAGGCAGACAGGTTCGGCGAACACCGGGGAGCTGTTTTTT
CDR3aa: CSARQTGSANTGELFF

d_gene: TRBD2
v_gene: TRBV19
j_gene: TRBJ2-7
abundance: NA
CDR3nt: TGTGCCAGTAGTATAGATTTCCTAGCGGGTACCTACGAGCAGTACTTC
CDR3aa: CASSIDFLAGTYEQYF

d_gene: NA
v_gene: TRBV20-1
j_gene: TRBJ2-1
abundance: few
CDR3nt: TGCAGTGCTAGAGCGGCTAGCAGATTCTACAATGAGCAGTTCTTC
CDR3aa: CSARAASRFYNEQFF

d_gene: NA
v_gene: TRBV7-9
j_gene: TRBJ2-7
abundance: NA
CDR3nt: TGTGCCAGCAGCTTAATGGGAGCCGAGCAGTACTTC
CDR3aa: CASSLMGAEQYF

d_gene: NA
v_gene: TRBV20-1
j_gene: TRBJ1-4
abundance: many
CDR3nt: TGCAGTGCTAGGGCAACTAATGAAAAACTGTTTTTT
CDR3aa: CSARATNEKLFF

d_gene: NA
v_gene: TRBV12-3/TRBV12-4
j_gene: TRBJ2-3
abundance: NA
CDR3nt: TGTGCCAGCAGTTTATGTGGGACCTTCCTCTGCACAGATACGCAGTATTTT
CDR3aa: CASSLCGTFLCTDTQYF

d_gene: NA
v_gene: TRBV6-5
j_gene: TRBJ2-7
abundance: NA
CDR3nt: TGTGCCAGCAGCTTTACTTCTGGCCCCTACAATGAGCAGTACTTC
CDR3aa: CASSFTSGPYNEQYF

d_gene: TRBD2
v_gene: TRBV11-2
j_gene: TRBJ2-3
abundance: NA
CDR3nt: TGTGCCACCCGGACTAGCGGGGGACCTACAGATACGCAGTATTTT
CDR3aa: CATRTSGGPTDTQYF

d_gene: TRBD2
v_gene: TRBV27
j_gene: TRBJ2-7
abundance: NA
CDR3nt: TGTGCCAGCAGTTTATCATCGGGAGGACAGCAGTACTTC
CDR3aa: CASSLSSGGQQYF

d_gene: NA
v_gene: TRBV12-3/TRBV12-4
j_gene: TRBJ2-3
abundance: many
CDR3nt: TGTGCCAGCAGTTGGGGGGCTAGCACAGATACGCAGTATTTT
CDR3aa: CASSWGASTDTQYF

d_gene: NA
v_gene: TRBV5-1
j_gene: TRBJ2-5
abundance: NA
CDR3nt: TGCGCCAGCCAGATCCAAGAGACCCAGTACTTC
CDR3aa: CASQIQETQYF

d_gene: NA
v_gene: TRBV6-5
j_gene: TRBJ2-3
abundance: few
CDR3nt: TGTGCCAGCAGACTCCTTACAGGGAACACAGATACGCAGTATTTT
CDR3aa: CASRLLTGNTDTQYF

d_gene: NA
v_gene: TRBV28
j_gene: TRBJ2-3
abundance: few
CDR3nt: TGTGCCAGCAGTTGGGACTCAACGGGAGACCTTTACAGGGATACGCAGTATTTT
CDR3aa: CASSWDSTGDLYRDTQYF

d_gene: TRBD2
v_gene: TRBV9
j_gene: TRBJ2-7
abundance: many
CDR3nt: TGTGCCAGCAGCGCATATAGCGGGAGCTCCTACGAGCAGTACTTC
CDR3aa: CASSAYSGSSYEQYF

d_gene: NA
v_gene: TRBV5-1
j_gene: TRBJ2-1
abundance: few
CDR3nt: TGCGCCAGCAGCTTTGTTCCGACGAACGAGCAGTTCTTC
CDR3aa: CASSFVPTNEQFF

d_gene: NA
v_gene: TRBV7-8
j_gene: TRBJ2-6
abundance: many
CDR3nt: TGTGCCAGCAGCTTAGGGACATACTCTGGGGCCAACGTCCTGACTTTC
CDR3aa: CASSLGTYSGANVLTF

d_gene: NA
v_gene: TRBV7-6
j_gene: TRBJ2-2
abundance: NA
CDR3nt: TGTGCCAGCAGCTTAGTTCGGCGGGACACCGGGGAGCTGTTTTTT
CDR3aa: CASSLVRRDTGELFF

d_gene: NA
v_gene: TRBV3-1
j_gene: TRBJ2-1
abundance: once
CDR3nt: TGTGCCAGCAGCCAAGATCCCCTGGAGGGCACCTACAATGAGCAGTTCTTC
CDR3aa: CASSQDPLEGTYNEQFF

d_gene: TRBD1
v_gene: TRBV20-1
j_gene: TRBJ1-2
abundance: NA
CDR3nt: TGCAGTGCTAGAGACACAGGGGTCCATGGCTACACCTTC
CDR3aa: CSARDTGVHGYTF

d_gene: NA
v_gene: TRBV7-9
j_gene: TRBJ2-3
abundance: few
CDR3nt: TGTGCCAGCAGCCGGTCTAGAAGGGGGGCATCAAGCACAGATACGCAGTATTTT
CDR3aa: CASSRSRRGASSTDTQYF

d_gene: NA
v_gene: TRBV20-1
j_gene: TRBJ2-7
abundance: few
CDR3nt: TGCAGTGCTACGGGGATAGCCTACGAGCAGTACTTC
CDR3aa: CSATGIAYEQYF

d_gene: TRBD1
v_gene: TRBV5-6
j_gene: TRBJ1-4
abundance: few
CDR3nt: TGTGCCAGCAGCTCCCGACAGGGGCGGAAACTGTTTTTT
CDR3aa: CASSSRQGRKLFF

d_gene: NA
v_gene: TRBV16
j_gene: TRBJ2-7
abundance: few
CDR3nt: TGTGCCAGCAGCCCGACAGTTTTAAGCTCCTACGAGCAGTACTTC
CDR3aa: CASSPTVLSSYEQYF